The clone carrying this TCR beta chain came up once. The antigen remains unidentified. This sample is part of a study of cytomegalovirus exposure and HLA in healthy donors. Study-wide results and limits: Later work found most CMV-associated TCR beta chains apparently HLA-restricted. A later analysis linked a missense DCLRE1C variant to TCR beta V- and J-gene trimming.

The ends lost 1 base at V and 2 bases at J; junction bases unmatched: 11. The CDR3 sequence is 17 residues long. Germline V gene sequence: CDR1 LGHNA, CDR2 YSLEER. Everyone who donated was a healthy bone marrow donor. The PCR made use of 60 Vbeta and 13 Jbeta primers. Method: immunoSEQ multiplex PCR; TCRdb's copy keeps in-frame clones and lacks some. In the table there are roughly 120,000 clones, around 80% of which are singletons. The chain combines TRBV4-3 with TRBJ2-7; TRBD1 matches at 7 bases. The clonotype comes from a female donor in good health and CMV-seropositive. Sequenced material: PBMCs. The CDR3 nucleotides are TGCGCCAGCAGCCAAGGGGCCTTAAGGGACAGTACCTACGAGCAGTACTTC. It yields the protein CASSQGALRDSTYEQYF.